Following are 2 T cell receptor beta chains from one sample sequenced in a study of CXCR3-negative and CXCR3-positive naive CD8 T cells. The study made its TRB cDNA libraries by 5' RACE, adding UMI labels. TCRdb reprocessed the 5' RACE reads, with one entry per CDR3 protein and no DNA. This sample lists over 100,000 distinct CDR3 sequences; its ten largest clones have about 0.3%. Input material: naive CXCR3- CD8+ T cells from blood. Subset reported: CD45RO-CCR7+CD27+CD95- naive CD8+ T cells lacking CXCR3 (TNR3-). The receptors here all came from a human donor in good health. Some clones in this sample may be carry-over from other donors' samples.

J is TRBJ1-2 and V is TRBV7-9. The CDR3 runs 13 residues. CDR1 and CDR2 (germline): SEHNR, FQNEAQ (reference sequence). The CDR3 protein is CASSPSSPGGYTF.

V usage is TRBV12-3 or TRBV12-4 and J usage is TRBJ2-7; the D call from TCRdb, TRBD2, cannot be confirmed without DNA. The CDR3 totals 14 residues. CDR3 sequence reads: CASSLASGVHEQYF.